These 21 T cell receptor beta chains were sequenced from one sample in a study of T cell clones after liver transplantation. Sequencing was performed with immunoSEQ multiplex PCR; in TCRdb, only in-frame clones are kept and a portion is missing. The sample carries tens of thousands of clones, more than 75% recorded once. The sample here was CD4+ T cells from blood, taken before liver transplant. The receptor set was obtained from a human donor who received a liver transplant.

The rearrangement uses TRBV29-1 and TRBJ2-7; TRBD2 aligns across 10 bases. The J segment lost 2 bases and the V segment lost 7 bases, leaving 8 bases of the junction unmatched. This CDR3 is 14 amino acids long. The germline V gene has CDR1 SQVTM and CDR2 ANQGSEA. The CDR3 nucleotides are TGCAGCGGGCTGAGCGGGAGGGCCCCCTACGAGCAGTACTTC. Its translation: CSGLSGRAPYEQYF.

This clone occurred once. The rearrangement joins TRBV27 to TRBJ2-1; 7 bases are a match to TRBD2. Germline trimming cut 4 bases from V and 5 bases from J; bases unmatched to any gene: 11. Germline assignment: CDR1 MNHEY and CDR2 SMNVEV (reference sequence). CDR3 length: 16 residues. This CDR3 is CASSSPSSGRDNEQFF. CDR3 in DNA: TGTGCCAGCAGTTCCCCCTCTAGCGGAAGAGACAATGAGCAGTTCTTC.

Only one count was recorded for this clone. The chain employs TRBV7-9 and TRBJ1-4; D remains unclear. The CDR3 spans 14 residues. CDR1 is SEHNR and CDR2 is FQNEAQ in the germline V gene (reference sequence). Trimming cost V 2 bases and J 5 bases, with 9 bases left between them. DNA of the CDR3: TGTGCCAGCAGCTTAAACGGAGGGAATGAAAAACTGTTTTTT. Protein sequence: CASSLNGGNEKLFF.

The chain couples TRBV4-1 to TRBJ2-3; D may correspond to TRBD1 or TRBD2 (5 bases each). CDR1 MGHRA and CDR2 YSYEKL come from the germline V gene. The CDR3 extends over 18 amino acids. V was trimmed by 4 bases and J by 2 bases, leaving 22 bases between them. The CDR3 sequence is CASSPLPPGTIVTDTQYF. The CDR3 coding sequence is TGCGCCAGCAGCCCCCTGCCCCCCGGGACGATTGTCACAGATACGCAGTATTTT.

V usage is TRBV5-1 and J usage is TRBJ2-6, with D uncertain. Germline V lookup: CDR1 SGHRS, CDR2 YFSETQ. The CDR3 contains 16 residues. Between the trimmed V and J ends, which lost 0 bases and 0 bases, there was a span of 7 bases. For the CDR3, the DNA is TGCGCCAGCAGCTTGGGGTGGGACTCTGGGGCCAACGTCCTGACTTTC. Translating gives CASSLGWDSGANVLTF.

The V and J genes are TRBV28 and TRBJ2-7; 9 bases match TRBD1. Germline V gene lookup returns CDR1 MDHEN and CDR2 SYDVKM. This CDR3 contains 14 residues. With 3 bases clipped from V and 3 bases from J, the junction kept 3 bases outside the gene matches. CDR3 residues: CASSFAGQGYEQYF. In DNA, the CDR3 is TGTGCCAGCAGTTTTGCGGGACAGGGCTACGAGCAGTACTTC.

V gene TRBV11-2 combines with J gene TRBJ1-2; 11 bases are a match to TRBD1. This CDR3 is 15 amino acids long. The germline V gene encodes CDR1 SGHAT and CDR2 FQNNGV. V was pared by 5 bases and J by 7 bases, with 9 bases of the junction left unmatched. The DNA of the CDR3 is TGTGCCAGCAGCGCTGGGACAGGGGGTGTCGCTGGCTACACCTTC. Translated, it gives CASSAGTGGVAGYTF.

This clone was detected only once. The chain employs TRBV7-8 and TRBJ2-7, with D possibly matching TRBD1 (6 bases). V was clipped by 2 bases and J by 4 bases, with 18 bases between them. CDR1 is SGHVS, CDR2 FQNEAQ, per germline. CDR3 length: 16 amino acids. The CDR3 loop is CASSLQTGTPTYEQYF. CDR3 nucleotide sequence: TGTGCCAGCAGCTTACAAACCGGGACACCTACTTACGAGCAGTACTTC. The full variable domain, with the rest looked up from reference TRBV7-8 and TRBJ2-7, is GAGVSQSPRYKVAKRGQDVALRCDPISGHVSLFWYQQALGQGPEFLTYFQNEAQLDKSGLPSDRFFAERPEGSVSTLKIQRTQQEDSAVYLCASSLQTGTPTYEQYFGPGTRLTVT.

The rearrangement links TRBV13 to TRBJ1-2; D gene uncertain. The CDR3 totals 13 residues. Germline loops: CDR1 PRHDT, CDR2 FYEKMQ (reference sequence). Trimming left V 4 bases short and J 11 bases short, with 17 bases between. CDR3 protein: CASSYGSTGGYTF. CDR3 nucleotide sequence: TGTGCCAGCAGCTACGGAAGCACGGGAGGGTACACCTTC.

CDR3 amino acids: CASRRTGGFDEQFF. The CDR3 DNA follows: TGTGCCAGTAGACGGACAGGGGGTTTCGATGAGCAGTTCTTC. The chain uses TRBV19 and TRBJ2-1; 10 bases fit TRBD1. Trimming cost V 6 bases and J 8 bases; bases outside gene matches: 7. Per the germline V gene, CDR1 is LNHDA and CDR2 is SQIVND (reference sequence). The CDR3 spans 14 residues.

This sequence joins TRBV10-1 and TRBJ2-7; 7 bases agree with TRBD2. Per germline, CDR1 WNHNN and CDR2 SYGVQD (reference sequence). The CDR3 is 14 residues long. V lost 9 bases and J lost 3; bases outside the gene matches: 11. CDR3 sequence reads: CARSSTSNLYEQYF. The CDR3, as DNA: TGCGCCAGGAGTTCGACTAGCAATCTCTACGAGCAGTACTTC.

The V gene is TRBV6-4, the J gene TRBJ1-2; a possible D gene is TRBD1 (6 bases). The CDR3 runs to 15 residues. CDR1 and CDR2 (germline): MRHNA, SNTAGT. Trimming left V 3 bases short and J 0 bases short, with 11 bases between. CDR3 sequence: CASSEGAGANYGYTF. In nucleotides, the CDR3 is TGTGCCAGCAGTGAGGGGGCAGGGGCTAACTATGGCTACACCTTC.

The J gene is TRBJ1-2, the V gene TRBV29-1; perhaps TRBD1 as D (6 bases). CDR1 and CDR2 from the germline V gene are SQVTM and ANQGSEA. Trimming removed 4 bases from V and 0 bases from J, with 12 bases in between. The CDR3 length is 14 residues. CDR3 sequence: CSVVSGAANYGYTF. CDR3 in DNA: TGCAGCGTTGTATCAGGGGCGGCTAACTATGGCTACACCTTC.

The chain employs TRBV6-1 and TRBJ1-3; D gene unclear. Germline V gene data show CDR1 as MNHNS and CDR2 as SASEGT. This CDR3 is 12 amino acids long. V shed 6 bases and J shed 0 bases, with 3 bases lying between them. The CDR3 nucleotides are TGTGCCAGCAGCTACTCTGGAAACACCATATATTTT. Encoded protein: CASSYSGNTIYF.

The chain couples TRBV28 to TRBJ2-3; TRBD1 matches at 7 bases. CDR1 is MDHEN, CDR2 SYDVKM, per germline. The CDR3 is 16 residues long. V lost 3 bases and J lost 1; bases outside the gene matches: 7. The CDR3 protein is CASSFLEQGRTDTQYF. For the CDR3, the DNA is TGTGCCAGCAGTTTTTTGGAACAGGGGCGCACAGATACGCAGTATTTT.

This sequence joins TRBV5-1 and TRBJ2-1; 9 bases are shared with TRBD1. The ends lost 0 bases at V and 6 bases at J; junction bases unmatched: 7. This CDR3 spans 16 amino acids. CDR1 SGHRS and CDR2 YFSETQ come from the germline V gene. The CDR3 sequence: CASSLAGVGQGNEQFF. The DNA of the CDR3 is TGCGCCAGCAGCTTGGCCGGGGTGGGACAGGGCAATGAGCAGTTCTTC.

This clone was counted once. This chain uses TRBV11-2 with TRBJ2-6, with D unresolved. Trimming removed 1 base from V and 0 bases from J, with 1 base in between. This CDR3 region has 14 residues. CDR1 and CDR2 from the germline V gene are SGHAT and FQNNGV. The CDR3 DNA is TGTGCCAGCAGCTTAGCCTCTGGGGCCAACGTCCTGACTTTC. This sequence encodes CASSLASGANVLTF.

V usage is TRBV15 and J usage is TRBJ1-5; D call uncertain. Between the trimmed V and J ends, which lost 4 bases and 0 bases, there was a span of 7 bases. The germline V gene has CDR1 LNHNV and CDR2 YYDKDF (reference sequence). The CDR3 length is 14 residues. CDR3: CATSKHVSNQPQHF. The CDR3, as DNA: TGTGCCACCAGCAAACACGTTAGCAATCAGCCCCAGCATTTT. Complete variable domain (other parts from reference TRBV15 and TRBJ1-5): DAMVIQNPRYQVTQFGKPVTLSCSQTLNHNVMYWYQQKSSQAPKLLFHYYDKDFNNEADTPDNFQSRRPNTSFCFLDIRSPGLGDTAMYLCATSKHVSNQPQHFGDGTRLSIL.

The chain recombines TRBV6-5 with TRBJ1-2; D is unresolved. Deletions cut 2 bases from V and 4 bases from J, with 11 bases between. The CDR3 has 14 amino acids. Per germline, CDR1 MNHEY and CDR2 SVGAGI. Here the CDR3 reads CASSYNPFLYGYTF. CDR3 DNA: TGTGCCAGCAGTTACAATCCCTTTCTCTATGGCTACACCTTC.

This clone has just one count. CDR3 amino acids: CASSLNRQGSGGELFF. The CDR3 coding sequence is TGTGCCAGCAGCTTAAATCGCCAGGGATCAGGCGGGGAGCTGTTTTTT. This chain joins TRBV7-3 and TRBJ2-2; tentatively, D is TRBD1 (5 bases). The CDR3 has 16 residues. V lost 1 base and J lost 7, with 16 bases in between. Germline loops: CDR1 SGHTA, CDR2 FQGTGA.

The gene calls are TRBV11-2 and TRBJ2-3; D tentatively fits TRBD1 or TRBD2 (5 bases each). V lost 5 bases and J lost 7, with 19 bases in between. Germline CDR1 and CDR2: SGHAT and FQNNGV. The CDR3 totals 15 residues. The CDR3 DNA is TGTGCCAGCAGCGCCGGGACCGCAAAGTTTCATACGCAGTATTTT. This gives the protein CASSAGTAKFHTQYF.